The subject of this entry is one T cell receptor beta chain. Its antigen remains unidentified. The data were obtained in a study of CD8+CD57+ T cells in acquired aplastic anemia. Study-level information: CD4+ and CD8+ cells, once sorted, gave DNA averaging about 3 ug.

Study-level results: Approximately 28 CD8+ CDR3 sequences were shared between patients and controls. Levels of CD8+ Simpson's diversity were not significantly distinct in patients versus controls.

Trimming pared 1 base from V and 0 bases from J, leaving 15 bases between. The CDR3 is 17 residues long. Germline V gives CDR1 SEHNR, CDR2 FQNEAQ (reference sequence). TCR beta VDJ and CDR3 profiling used genomic DNA as template. Using its own MiXCR run on the reads, TCRdb lists one record per CDR3 protein. The table lists some 48,000 distinct CDR3 sequences, around two thirds of them singletons, with about a third in the top ten. The rearrangement joins TRBV7-9 to TRBJ1-1, with D hard to call. The source material was sorted CD4+, CD8+, or CD8+CD57+ T cells (not recorded which) from PBMCs. The receptor comes from a human donor in good health, serving as a control. This CDR3 reads CASSLGPPEGMNTEAFF. CDR3 nucleotides: TGTGCCAGCAGCTTAGGGCCCCCGGAGGGAATGAACACTGAAGCTTTCTTT.